This TCR beta chain was obtained from a study of cytomegalovirus exposure and HLA in healthy donors (dated by TCRdb to between 2016 and 2019). About the investigation overall: According to a later analysis, one platform produced both the 120 validation repertoires and the roughly 660 repertoires of the first cohort. The study aimed to test whether signatures of past pathogen exposure could be identified by cataloging public T cell receptors. Along with the approximately 700-subject first cohort, a separate validation cohort of 120 different subjects was used. To predict cytomegalovirus infection status, the study combined high-throughput TCR immunosequencing, statistical association of individual TCRs with disease status, and machine learning.

The library was generated by the immunoSEQ multiplex PCR assay. Per the original workflow: A statistical classification framework was developed to diagnose cytomegalovirus status using the catalog of TCR beta chain sequences. Held by TCRdb, this immuneACCESS table contains in-frame sequences only and omits some clones. Under half of the omission traces to an unresolved V gene where checked; the cause of the rest is unknown. V, J and clone size derive from that table, while D and trimming were established from the DNA sequence. The sample table contains about 170,000 clones; only one count was recorded for approximately 96% of them. Of the sample, approximately 0.82% is held by the ten largest clones. Relative to germline, V is 0 bases shorter and J is 4 bases shorter, with 9 bases between their ends. The CDR3 measures 14 amino acids from cysteine to phenylalanine. The retained sequence is limited to the CDR3, 42 bases, with the frame set at the first base. In the germline V gene (reference sequence), CDR1 corresponds to SGHKS and CDR2 to YYEKEE.

Concerning this clone: Its binding antigen is unknown. No much larger clone is present one base from it, and per-base qualities are unavailable.

Broad study findings and their caveats: The study gave a list of 150 to 200 TCR beta chains associated with cytomegalovirus. In both the original and validation cohorts, the classifier was reported to diagnose cytomegalovirus status with high specificity and sensitivity. In vitro tests confirmed that three of the cytomegalovirus-associated TCR beta chains recognize cytomegalovirus antigens. While some public TCRs were present in many individuals, most TCR sequences turned up only very rarely across donors. A later analysis had no HLA typing for the validation cohort, so co-occurrence there was scored across all 120 repertoires. The authors suggested that the approach could potentially be extended to other disease states and immunological phenotypes. Subsequent analysis determined that TCRs grouped into clusters in the first cohort also showed a tendency toward co-occurrence across the 130 or so validation repertoires, and approximately 94% of cluster scores exceeded 0.

Separate from the approximately 700-subject first cohort, the validation cohort of 95 to 150 subjects was the group to which the donors belonged. The rearrangement joined TRBV5-5 to TRBJ2-3; perhaps TRBD1 is the D gene, with 5 bases matching. The source of this sequence is a woman under 30 in good health and CMV-seronegative. The source material was PBMCs. The DNA is as follows: TGTGCCAGCAGCTTGGGGGGCCCCGCAGATACGCAGTATTTT. The resulting protein is CASSLGGPADTQYF. The full variable domain, with segments outside the CDR3 supplied by the reference TRBV5-5 and TRBJ2-3 proteins, appears as DAGVTQSPTHLIKTRGQQVTLRCSPISGHKSVSWYQQVLGQGPQFIFQYYEKEERGRGNFPDRFSARQFPNYSSELNVNALLLGDSALYLCASSLGGPADTQYFGPGTRLTVL.